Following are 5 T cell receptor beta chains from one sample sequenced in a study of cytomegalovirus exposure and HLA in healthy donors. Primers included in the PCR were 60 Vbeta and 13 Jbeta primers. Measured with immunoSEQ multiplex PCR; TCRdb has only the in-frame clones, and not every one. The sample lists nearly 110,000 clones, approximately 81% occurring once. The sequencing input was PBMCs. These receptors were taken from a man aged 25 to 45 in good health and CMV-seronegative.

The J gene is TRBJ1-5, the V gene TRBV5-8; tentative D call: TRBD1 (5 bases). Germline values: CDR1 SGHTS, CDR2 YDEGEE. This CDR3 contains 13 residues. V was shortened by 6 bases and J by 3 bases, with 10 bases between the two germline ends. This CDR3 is CASNQGNNQPQHF. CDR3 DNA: TGTGCCAGCAACCAGGGAAACAATCAGCCCCAGCATTTT. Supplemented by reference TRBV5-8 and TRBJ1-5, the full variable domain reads EAGVTQSPTHLIKTRGQQATLRCSPISGHTSVYWYQQALGLGLQFLLWYDEGEERNRGNFPPRFSGRQFPNYSSELNVNALELEDSALYLCASNQGNNQPQHFGDGTRLSIL.

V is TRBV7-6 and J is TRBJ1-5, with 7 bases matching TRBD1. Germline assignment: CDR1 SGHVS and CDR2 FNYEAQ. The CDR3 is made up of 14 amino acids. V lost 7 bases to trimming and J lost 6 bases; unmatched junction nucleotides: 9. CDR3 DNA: TGTGCCAGCACCCAGACGGCAGGGGGTCAGCCCCAGCATTTT. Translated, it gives CASTQTAGGQPQHF. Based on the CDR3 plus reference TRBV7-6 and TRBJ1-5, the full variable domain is GAGVSQSPRYKVTKRGQDVALRCDPISGHVSLYWYRQALGQGPEFLTYFNYEAQQDKSGLPNDRFSAERPEGSISTLTIQRTEQRDSAMYRCASTQTAGGQPQHFGDGTRLSIL.

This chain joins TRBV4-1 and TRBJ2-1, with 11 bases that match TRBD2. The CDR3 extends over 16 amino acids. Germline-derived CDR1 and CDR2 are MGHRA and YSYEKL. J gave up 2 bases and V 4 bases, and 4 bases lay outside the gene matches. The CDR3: CASSLGLAATYNEQFF. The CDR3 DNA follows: TGCGCCAGCAGCCTGGGACTAGCGGCTACCTACAATGAGCAGTTCTTC.

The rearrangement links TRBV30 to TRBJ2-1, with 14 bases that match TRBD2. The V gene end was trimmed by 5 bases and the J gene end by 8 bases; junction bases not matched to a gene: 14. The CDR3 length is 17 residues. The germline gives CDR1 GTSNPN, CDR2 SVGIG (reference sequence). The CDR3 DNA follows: TGTGCCTGGGAGGGACTAGCGGGGGCGAGTAGGTGGGATGAGCAGTTCTTC. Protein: CAWEGLAGASRWDEQFF.

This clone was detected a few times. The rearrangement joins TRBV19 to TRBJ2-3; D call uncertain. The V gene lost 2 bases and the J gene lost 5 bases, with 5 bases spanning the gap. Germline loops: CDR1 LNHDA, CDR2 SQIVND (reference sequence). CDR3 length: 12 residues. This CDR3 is CASSIPGDTQYF. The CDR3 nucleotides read TGTGCCAGTAGTATACCGGGAGATACGCAGTATTTT.